This T cell receptor (beta chain) was profiled in a study of T cells after yellow fever vaccination. General observations from the study: Though it reached lower strength, the secondary response hit its peak faster, day 5 versus 15.

On this clonotype itself: What it recognizes is unknown.

TCRdb processed the 5' RACE reads anew with MiXCR; each CDR3 protein has one entry. Of nearly 300,000 distinct CDR3 sequences in the sample, around 8.6% are singletons; the top ten hold over 3%. This CDR3 comprises 17 residues. Losses at the gene ends were 0 bases for V and 5 bases for J; bases not matched to a gene: 11. Germline values: CDR1 SGHTA, CDR2 FQGTGA. The sample was CD4+ T cells sorted from PBMCs, taken 5 days after the yellow fever booster vaccination. This receptor was identified in a man aged 18-30 years who received the YFV17D yellow fever vaccine. The chain recombines TRBV7-3 with TRBJ2-3; TRBD2 matches 7 bases. The CDR3 spells CASSLTYLAGVIDTQYF. The CDR3 DNA is TGTGCCAGCAGCTTAACGTACCTCGCGGGGGTCATAGATACGCAGTATTTT.